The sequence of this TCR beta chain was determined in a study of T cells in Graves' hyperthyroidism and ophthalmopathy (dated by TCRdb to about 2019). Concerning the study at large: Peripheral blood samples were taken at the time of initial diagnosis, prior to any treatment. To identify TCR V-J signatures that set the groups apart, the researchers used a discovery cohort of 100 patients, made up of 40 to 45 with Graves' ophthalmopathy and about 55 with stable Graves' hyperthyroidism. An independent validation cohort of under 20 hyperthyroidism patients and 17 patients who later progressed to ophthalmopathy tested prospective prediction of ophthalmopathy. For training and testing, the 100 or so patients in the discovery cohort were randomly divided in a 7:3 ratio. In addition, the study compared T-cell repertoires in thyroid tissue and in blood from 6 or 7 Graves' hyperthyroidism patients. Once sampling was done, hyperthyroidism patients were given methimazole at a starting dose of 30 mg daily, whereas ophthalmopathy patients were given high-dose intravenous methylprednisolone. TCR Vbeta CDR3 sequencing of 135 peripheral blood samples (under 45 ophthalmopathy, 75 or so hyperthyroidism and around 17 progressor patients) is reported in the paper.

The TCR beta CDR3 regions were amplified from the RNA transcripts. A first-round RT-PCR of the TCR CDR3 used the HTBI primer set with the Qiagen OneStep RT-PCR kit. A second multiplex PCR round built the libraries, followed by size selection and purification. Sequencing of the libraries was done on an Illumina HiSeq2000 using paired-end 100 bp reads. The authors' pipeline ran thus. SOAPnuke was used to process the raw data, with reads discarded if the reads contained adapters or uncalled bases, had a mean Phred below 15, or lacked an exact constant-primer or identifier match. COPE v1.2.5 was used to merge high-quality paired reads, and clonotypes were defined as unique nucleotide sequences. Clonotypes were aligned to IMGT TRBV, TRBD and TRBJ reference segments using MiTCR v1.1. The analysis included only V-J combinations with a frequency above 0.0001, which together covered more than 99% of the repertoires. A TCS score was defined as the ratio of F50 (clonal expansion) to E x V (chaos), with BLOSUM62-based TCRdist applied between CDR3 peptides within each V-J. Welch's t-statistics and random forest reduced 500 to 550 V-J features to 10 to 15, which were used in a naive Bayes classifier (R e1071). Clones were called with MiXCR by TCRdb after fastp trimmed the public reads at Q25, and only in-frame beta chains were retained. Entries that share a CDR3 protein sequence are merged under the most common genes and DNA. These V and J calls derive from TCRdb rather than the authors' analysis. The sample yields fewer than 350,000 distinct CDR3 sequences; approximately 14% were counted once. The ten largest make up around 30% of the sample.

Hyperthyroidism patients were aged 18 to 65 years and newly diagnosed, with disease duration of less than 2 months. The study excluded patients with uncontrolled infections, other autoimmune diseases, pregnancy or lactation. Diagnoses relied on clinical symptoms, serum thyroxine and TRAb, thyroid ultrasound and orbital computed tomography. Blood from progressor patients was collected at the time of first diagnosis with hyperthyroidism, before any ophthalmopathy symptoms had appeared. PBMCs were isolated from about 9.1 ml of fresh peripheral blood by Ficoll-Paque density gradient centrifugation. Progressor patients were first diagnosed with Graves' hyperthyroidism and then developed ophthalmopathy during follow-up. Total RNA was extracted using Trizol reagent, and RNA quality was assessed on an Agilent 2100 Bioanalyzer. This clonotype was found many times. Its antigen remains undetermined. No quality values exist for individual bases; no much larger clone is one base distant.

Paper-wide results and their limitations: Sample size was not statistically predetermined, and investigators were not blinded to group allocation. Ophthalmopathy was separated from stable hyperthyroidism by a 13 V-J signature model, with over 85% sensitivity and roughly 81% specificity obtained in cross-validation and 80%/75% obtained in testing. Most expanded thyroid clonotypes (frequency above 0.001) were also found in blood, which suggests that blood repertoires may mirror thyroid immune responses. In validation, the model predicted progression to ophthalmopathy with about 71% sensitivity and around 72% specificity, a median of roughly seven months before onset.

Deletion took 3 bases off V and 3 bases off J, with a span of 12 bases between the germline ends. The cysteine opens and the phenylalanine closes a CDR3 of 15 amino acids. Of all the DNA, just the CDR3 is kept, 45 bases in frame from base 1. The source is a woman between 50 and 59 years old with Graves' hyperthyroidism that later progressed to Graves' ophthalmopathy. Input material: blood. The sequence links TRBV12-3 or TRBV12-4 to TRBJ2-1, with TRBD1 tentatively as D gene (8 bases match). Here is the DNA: TGTGCCAGCAGTTTGGACAGGGAGGGCTACAATGAGCAGTTCTTC. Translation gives CASSLDREGYNEQFF.